The 27 T cell receptor beta chains below were found in one sample sequenced in a study of T-cell reconstitution after alpha-beta-depleted transplantation in children. It was with unique molecular identifiers that the TCRbeta library was prepared. TCRdb processed the PCR reads anew with MiXCR; each CDR3 protein has one entry. The sample lists a few hundred thousand distinct CDR3 sequences, approximately 9.7% occurring once. The specimen comprised PBMCs from the stem cell graft donor, sampled from the stem cell graft. Every receptor here comes from a human donor who donated a stem cell graft to a child with SCID.

This clonotype was picked up many times. Written as DNA, the CDR3 is TGTGCCAGCAGCTTGGGCTCCTCCTATGGCTACACCTTC. It yields the protein CASSLGSSYGYTF. The rearrangement joins TRBV5-6 to TRBJ1-2; the D is unclear. CDR3 length: 13 amino acids. Trimming left V 0 bases short and J 4 bases short, with 7 bases between. Germline loops: CDR1 SGHDT, CDR2 YYEEEE.

This clonotype came up many times. The V and J genes are TRBV6-5 and TRBJ1-6, with a possible D match to TRBD1 (5 bases). The CDR3 extends over 12 amino acids. Germline values: CDR1 MNHEY, CDR2 SVGAGI. Trimming removed 6 bases at V and 9 bases at J, with 9 bases between. The CDR3 region is CASRSGGSPLHF. The CDR3 DNA is TGTGCCAGCAGATCTGGGGGTTCACCCCTCCACTTT.

In its sample, this clonotype was seen many times. The V and J genes are TRBV12-3 or TRBV12-4 and TRBJ2-1, with D hard to call. The CDR3 loop spans 14 amino acids. V gave up 3 bases and J gave up 7 bases, with 13 bases separating them. As DNA, the CDR3 is TGTGCCAGCAGTTTGGGATGGACCAGTAATGAGCAGTTCTTC. Protein sequence: CASSLGWTSNEQFF.

This clonotype was recorded at least ten times. V usage is TRBV7-2 and J usage is TRBJ2-5, with 7 bases that match TRBD2. The CDR3 runs 16 residues. The V segment lost 4 bases and the J segment 4 bases; nucleotides outside the gene matches: 12. Germline-derived CDR1 and CDR2 are SGHTA and FQGNSA. The CDR3 sequence is CASSYGVASGVETQYF. The CDR3 DNA sequence: TGTGCCAGCAGCTACGGTGTGGCTAGCGGCGTAGAGACCCAGTACTTC.

This chain uses TRBV6-5 with TRBJ1-3; possible D gene TRBD1, 6 bases. Germline-derived CDR1 and CDR2 are MNHEY and SVGAGI. The ends were cut back, 0 bases at V and 2 bases at J, with 11 bases in the middle. This CDR3 is 16 amino acids long. The CDR3 bases are TGTGCCAGCAGTTACTCCGCCAACAGGGCTGGAAACACCATATATTTT. As protein: CASSYSANRAGNTIYF.

The table lists this clonotype with many counts. The chain combines TRBV12-3 or TRBV12-4 with TRBJ2-7; a possible D gene is TRBD1 (6 bases). The CDR3 sequence is 13 residues long. V lost 7 bases and J 1 base, leaving 11 bases between the germline ends. This CDR3 is CASTRDTSYEQYF. The CDR3 bases are TGTGCCAGCACCCGGGACACGTCCTACGAGCAGTACTTC.

At least ten counts were recorded for this clonotype. CDR3 in DNA: TGTGCCAGCAGCTCAGGGACAGGGTATAATTCACCCCTCCACTTT. Translated, it gives CASSSGTGYNSPLHF. The chain joins TRBV7-6 to TRBJ1-6; 9 nucleotides agree with TRBD1. J gave up 4 bases and V 4 bases, and 2 bases lay outside the gene matches. This CDR3 has 15 residues. Germline values: CDR1 SGHVS, CDR2 FNYEAQ.

This clonotype was observed many times. The V gene is TRBV5-1, the J gene TRBJ1-1; D ambiguous. The CDR3 consists of 15 residues. Trimming removed 6 bases from V and 0 bases from J, with 15 bases in between. Germline CDR1 reads SGHRS; CDR2 reads YFSETQ. The CDR3 spells CASTGRYGMNTEAFF. The CDR3 DNA reads TGCGCCAGCACCGGGAGGTACGGAATGAACACTGAAGCTTTCTTT. The variable domain in full, completed from reference TRBV5-1 and TRBJ1-1, reads KAGVTQTPRYLIKTRGQQVTLSCSPISGHRSVSWYQQTPGQGLQFLFEYFSETQRNKGNFPGRFSGRQFSNSRSEMNVSTLELGDSALYLCASTGRYGMNTEAFFGQGTRLTVV.

This clonotype was observed a handful of times. The V gene is TRBV20-1, the J gene TRBJ2-7; D is uncertain. Trimming pared 2 bases from V and 9 bases from J, leaving 20 bases between. This CDR3 has 14 amino acids. Per the germline V gene, CDR1 is DFQATT and CDR2 is SNEGSKA (reference sequence). The CDR3 sequence is CSARFRAEVSGQYF. The CDR3 nucleotides read TGCAGTGCTAGATTCAGAGCCGAGGTATCGGGGCAGTACTTC.

The table lists this clonotype with many counts. V gene TRBV5-1 combines with J gene TRBJ1-3, with D possibly TRBD1 on 6 matching bases. V was shortened by 5 bases and J by 1 base, with 10 bases between the two germline ends. Looked up from germline, CDR1 is SGHRS and CDR2 is YFSETQ. The CDR3 runs 14 residues. CDR3 region: CASRLDRSGNTIYF. CDR3 DNA: TGCGCCAGCAGACTTGACAGGTCTGGAAACACCATATATTTT.

The rearrangement uses TRBV19 and TRBJ1-5, with unresolved D. Germline CDR1 LNHDA, CDR2 SQIVND (reference sequence). V was trimmed by 3 bases and J by 1 base, leaving 19 bases between them. The CDR3 is 18 amino acids. CDR3 sequence reads: CASSIFVTAARSNQPQHF. DNA of the CDR3: TGTGCCAGTAGTATTTTTGTCACAGCTGCCCGAAGCAATCAGCCCCAGCATTTT.

This clonotype was counted at least ten times. This sequence joins TRBV27 and TRBJ1-1, with D possibly matching TRBD1 (5 bases). There are 16 residues in the CDR3. The V end was cut by 6 bases, the J end by 5 bases, with 22 bases between. Per the germline V gene, CDR1 is MNHEY and CDR2 is SMNVEV (reference sequence). The CDR3 sequence: CASSIIYRPLWTEAFF. The CDR3, as DNA: TGTGCCAGCAGCATAATCTACAGGCCTCTGTGGACTGAAGCTTTCTTT.

The sample holds many counts of this clonotype. The chain has TRBV12-3 or TRBV12-4 and TRBJ1-1; TRBD1 matches 8 bases. The CDR3 totals 12 residues. J lost 11 bases, V lost 3 bases, and 5 bases had no gene match. DNA for the CDR3: TGTGCCAGCAGTTTCTCAGGGGGCCGGGCTTTCTTT. Protein product: CASSFSGGRAFF.

There are many counts of this clonotype. V gene TRBV29-1 combines with J gene TRBJ2-1, with 16 nucleotides matching TRBD2. Germline CDR1 SQVTM, CDR2 ANQGSEA. There are 17 residues in the CDR3. J was trimmed by 0 bases and V by 7 bases; bases with no gene match: 6. CDR3 coding DNA: TGCAGCGGGTACGGGACTAGCGGGGGGGCCTCCTACAATGAGCAGTTCTTC. It translates to CSGYGTSGGASYNEQFF.

This clonotype was detected ten times or more. The gene calls are TRBV5-1 and TRBJ1-1; D is undetermined. The CDR3 totals 14 residues. V was pared by 0 bases and J by 5 bases, with 11 bases between. CDR1 and CDR2 from the germline V gene are SGHRS and YFSETQ. DNA of the CDR3: TGCGCCAGCAGCTTGGACGGGCTGGGAACTGAAGCTTTCTTT. Translating gives CASSLDGLGTEAFF.

This clonotype was seen repeatedly, ten times or more. The chain joins TRBV29-1 to TRBJ2-7; D might be TRBD1 (6 bases). Trimming took 4 bases from V and 0 from J, leaving 13 bases between them. This CDR3 spans 14 amino acids. CDR1 and CDR2 from the germline V gene are SQVTM and ANQGSEA. CDR3 DNA: TGCAGCGTTGTTTCCCAGGACAGCTCCTACGAGCAGTACTTC. Encoded protein: CSVVSQDSSYEQYF.

Within the sample, this clonotype is medium-sized (0.01 to 0.1%). This rearrangement joins TRBV5-1 to TRBJ1-1; D call uncertain. Germline V gene lookup returns CDR1 SGHRS and CDR2 YFSETQ. The CDR3 extends over 13 amino acids. The V and J ends lost 0 bases and 2 bases respectively, with 5 bases between them. The CDR3: CASSLGGNTEAFF. CDR3 bases: TGCGCCAGCAGCTTGGGGGGTAACACTGAAGCTTTCTTT.

The chain combines TRBV30 with TRBJ1-2, with D possibly TRBD1 on 5 matching bases. CDR3 length: 14 residues. Trimming removed 0 bases at V and 5 bases at J, with 13 bases between. Per the germline V gene, CDR1 is GTSNPN and CDR2 is SVGIG (reference sequence). The CDR3, as DNA: TGTGCCTGGAGTGTACTGGCAGGGTGGTATGGCTACACCTTC. Residues: CAWSVLAGWYGYTF. Using reference TRBV30 and TRBJ1-2 for the parts outside the CDR3, the full variable domain is SQTIHQWPATLVQPVGSPLSLECTVEGTSNPNLYWYRQAAGRGLQLLFYSVGIGQISSEVPQNLSASRPQDRQFILSSKKLLLSDSGFYLCAWSVLAGWYGYTFGSGTRLTVV.

This clonotype has a count of ten or more. This rearrangement joins TRBV4-3 to TRBJ2-7; D possibly matches TRBD1 or TRBD2 (6 bases each). V lost 1 base and J lost 3, with 13 bases in between. This CDR3 is 15 amino acids long. Germline V gene lookup returns CDR1 LGHNA and CDR2 YSLEER. The CDR3, as DNA: TGCGCCAGCAGCCAAGGCCCGGGGGCCATCTACGAGCAGTACTTC. Translation gives CASSQGPGAIYEQYF.

The chain joins TRBV29-1 to TRBJ1-2, with TRBD1 as a possible D gene (5 bases). Germline V gives CDR1 SQVTM, CDR2 ANQGSEA. V gave up 8 bases and J gave up 4 bases, with 23 bases separating them. The CDR3 is 15 residues long. CDR3 loop: CSIARQGMGPYGYTF. The CDR3 DNA reads as TGCAGCATCGCTCGCCAGGGAATGGGACCCTATGGCTACACCTTC.

This clonotype was recorded a few times. At one end the junction does not follow the germline gene, possibly because of a read error. This chain uses TRBV30 with TRBJ1-2, with TRBD1 identical over 8 bases. The CDR3 totals 12 residues. Germline-derived CDR1 and CDR2 are GTSNPN and SVGIG (reference sequence). CDR3 loop: CAGTGPNYGYTF. CDR3 DNA: TGTGCGGGGACAGGACCCAACTATGGCTACACTTTC.

This clonotype was seen only a few times. Here the CDR3 DNA reads TGTGCCAGCTCCCCGACGGTAGGGGTAAACACTGAAGCTTTCTTT. Residues: CASSPTVGVNTEAFF. The chain recombines TRBV18 with TRBJ1-1, with D possibly TRBD1 on 5 matching bases. Germline-derived CDR1 and CDR2 are KGHSH and LQKENI. V shed 6 bases and J shed 2 bases, with 16 bases lying between them. The CDR3 totals 15 residues.

This clonotype was seen at least ten times. The chain uses TRBV20-1 and TRBJ1-2; 8 bases agree with TRBD1. The junction had 7 bases not matched to a gene; V was cut back by 8 bases and J by 5 bases. Germline loops: CDR1 DFQATT, CDR2 SNEGSKA (reference sequence). CDR3 size: 12 residues. This CDR3 reads CSSYGTGYGYTF. CDR3 DNA sequence: TGCAGTTCTTATGGGACAGGATATGGCTACACCTTC.

Ten or more counts support this clonotype. The J gene is TRBJ2-3, the V gene TRBV20-1; weak D call: TRBD1 (6 bases). The CDR3 spans 12 residues. Trimming took off 4 bases at V and 4 bases at J, with 9 bases between the two ends. The germline V gene has CDR1 DFQATT and CDR2 SNEGSKA (reference sequence). CDR3 in DNA: TGCAGTGCTAAACAGGGACCAGATACGCAGTATTTT. It is translated as CSAKQGPDTQYF.

This clonotype was recorded many times. The V call is TRBV12-3 or TRBV12-4, the J call TRBJ2-7; 8 nucleotides match TRBD1. The CDR3 spans 14 residues. V shed 4 bases, J shed 3 bases, and the junction held 5 bases outside the gene matches. CDR3 coding DNA: TGTGCCAGCAGTTCTGGACAGGGTAGCTACGAGCAGTACTTC. The encoded protein is CASSSGQGSYEQYF.

This clonotype was observed at least ten times. The V call is TRBV15, the J call TRBJ1-1; possibly TRBD1 for D (5 bases). This CDR3 is 13 amino acids long. Trimming left V 4 bases short and J 6 bases short, with 12 bases between. CDR1 is LNHNV and CDR2 is YYDKDF in the germline V gene (reference sequence). CDR3 nucleotides: TGTGCCACCAGCATTACAGGTGGCTCTGAAGCTTTCTTT. It translates to CATSITGGSEAFF.

At least ten counts were recorded for this clonotype. This rearrangement joins TRBV4-1 to TRBJ2-7, with D perhaps TRBD1 or TRBD2 (5 bases each). The CDR3 length is 16 residues. Germline CDR1 is MGHRA and CDR2 is YSYEKL. V was trimmed by 2 bases and J by 2 bases, leaving 16 bases between them. CDR3 nucleotides: TGCGCCAGCAGCCAAACCCACGGGACCAATCCCTACGAGCAGTACTTC. This codes for CASSQTHGTNPYEQYF.